These T cell receptor beta chains were read from a single sample in a study of blood T cell repertoires in COVID-19. Repertoires were generated with immunoSEQ multiplex PCR, while TCRdb's copy carries only in-frame clones and drops some. Of 220,000 or so clones listed, 92% are singletons. Sample: peripheral blood. These receptors were obtained from a man aged 55-75 years with COVID-19, enrolled during active disease. The CDR3 runs from the conserved cysteine through the conserved F or W. D genes are given only for firm matches. The size field is filled for only some rows; it gives once, few, many or a size class.

V gene	J gene	D gene	clone size	CDR3 DNA	CDR3 protein
TRBV7-9	TRBJ1-2	TRBD1	NA	TGTGCCAGCAGCTTAGCCAGGGGGCTCGACTATGGCTACACCTTC	CASSLARGLDYGYTF
TRBV6-5	TRBJ2-1	TRBD2	few	TGTGCCAGCAGACCAGGACTAGCGGCCCCAGGGGAGCAGTTCTTC	CASRPGLAAPGEQFF
TRBV24-1	TRBJ2-1	NA	NA	TGTGCCACCAGTGATTTTTCTACCACGAGCTCCTACAATGAGCAGTTCTTC	CATSDFSTTSSYNEQFF
TRBV2	TRBJ2-7	TRBD2	once	TGTGCCAGCAGAGGCAACGTTGGGACTAGCGGGTACGAGCAGTACTTC	CASRGNVGTSGYEQYF
TRBV27	TRBJ2-1	NA	NA	TGTGCCAGCAGTTTACATAGCCCGACGAGCTCCTACAATGAGCAGTTCTTC	CASSLHSPTSSYNEQFF
TRBV13	TRBJ2-3	TRBD2	NA	TGTGCCAGCAGCCCCAGGGGTCGCGGGGGGGGAGGAGATACGCAGTATTTT	CASSPRGRGGGGDTQYF
TRBV5-4	TRBJ2-1	TRBD1	NA	TGTGCCAGCACCAGGGGACAGGGATCCTACAATGAGCAGTTCTTC	CASTRGQGSYNEQFF
TRBV7-3	TRBJ2-2	TRBD1	NA	TGTGCCAGCAGCTTGGGGACAGCACACCGGGAGCTGTTTTTT	CASSLGTAHRELFF
TRBV21-1	TRBJ2-1	NA	NA	TGTGCCAGCAACCTAGGACTAGCGGGAAATGAGCAGTTCTTC	CASNLGLAGNEQFF
TRBV5-1	TRBJ2-3	NA	NA	TGCGCCAGCACCCCAGGTACTAGCACAGATACGCAGTATTTT	CASTPGTSTDTQYF
TRBV2	TRBJ2-2	TRBD1	NA	TGTGCCAGCACTAGACAGGGGTCGACCGGGGAGCTGTTTTTT	CASTRQGSTGELFF
TRBV19	TRBJ1-5	TRBD1	NA	TGTGCCACCCGGGACAGAGCTAATCAGCCCCAGCATTTT	CATRDRANQPQHF
TRBV4-1	TRBJ1-3	TRBD1	NA	TGCGCCAGCAGCCAACGACAGGGGGCTTCTGGAAACACCATATATTTT	CASSQRQGASGNTIYF
TRBV5-6	TRBJ2-5	NA	NA	TGTGCCAGCAGCTTTGGAGGACGGAACCAAGAGACCCAGTACTTC	CASSFGGRNQETQYF
TRBV29-1	TRBJ2-1	TRBD2	NA	TGCAGCGCTAAAAGACTAGCGGTATACAATGAGCAGTTCTTC	CSAKRLAVYNEQFF
TRBV19	TRBJ2-7	TRBD1	few	TGTGCCAGTAGTCCTCACCGGACAGGGGGCCACGAGCAGTACTTC	CASSPHRTGGHEQYF
TRBV6-2/TRBV6-3	TRBJ2-7	TRBD1	NA	TGTGCCAGCAGCTGGGGGGACAGGGGGCGACACGAGCAGTACTTC	CASSWGDRGRHEQYF
TRBV15	TRBJ1-2	NA	NA	TGTGCCACCAGCAGGGACACCTATGGCTACACCTTC	CATSRDTYGYTF
TRBV20-1	TRBJ1-1	NA	NA	TGCAGTGCTAGTAGGGGGGGAAACACTGAAGCTTTCTTT	CSASRGGNTEAFF
TRBV18	TRBJ2-7	NA	once	TGTGCCAGCTCAAGGGCCGGAGGGGGCGGCGAGCAGTACTTC	CASSRAGGGGEQYF
TRBV18	TRBJ1-4	TRBD1	NA	TGTGCCAGCTCATCCCGGACAGGGACGAATGAAAAACTGTTTTTT	CASSSRTGTNEKLFF
TRBV24-1	TRBJ2-5	TRBD1	NA	TGTGCCACCGGGACAGTTCCCCAAGAGACCCAGTACTTC	CATGTVPQETQYF
TRBV9	TRBJ2-2	TRBD2	once	TGTGCCAGCAGCGAACCGGGACTAGTCGGCACCGGGGAGCTGTTTTTT	CASSEPGLVGTGELFF
TRBV7-9	TRBJ1-2	NA	NA	TGTGCCAGCAGCTTAGATACGGGGACTAACTATGGCTACACCTTC	CASSLDTGTNYGYTF
TRBV28	TRBJ2-3	TRBD1	NA	TGTGCCATCGGGACAGCAAGCACAGATACGCAGTATTTT	CAIGTASTDTQYF
TRBV7-8	TRBJ2-1	TRBD2	NA	TGTGCCAGCAGCCCTAGCGGGGGCCTATACAATGAGCAGTTCTTC	CASSPSGGLYNEQFF
TRBV4-1	TRBJ1-5	NA	once	TGCGCCAGTCAACAAACAGGGAGTCGGGTGGATCAGCCCCAGCATTTT	CASQQTGSRVDQPQHF
TRBV5-1	TRBJ2-4	TRBD1	NA	TGCGCCAGCAGCTTGGAAGGACAGGGGGCCAAAAACATTCAGTACTTC	CASSLEGQGAKNIQYF
TRBV3-1/TRBV3-2	TRBJ1-4	NA	NA	TGTGCCAGCAGCCCCACCGGGACATTTGCAACTAATGAAAAACTGTTTTTT	CASSPTGTFATNEKLFF
TRBV12-3/TRBV12-4	TRBJ2-1	NA	NA	TGTGCCAGCAGTTCTGGAGGGCTTAATGAGCAGTTCTTC	CASSSGGLNEQFF
TRBV3-1/TRBV3-2	TRBJ1-3	NA	NA	TGTGCCAGCAGCCGAGAACTCCCCTCTGGAAACACCATATATTTT	CASSRELPSGNTIYF
TRBV24-1	TRBJ2-2	TRBD2	NA	TGTGCCACCAGTGATTCCCTAGCGGGAGGGCCATCCGGGGAGCTGTTTTTT	CATSDSLAGGPSGELFF
TRBV5-1	TRBJ2-5	NA	NA	TGCGCCAGCAGCTTGGCAGGGGGGGAGACCCAGTACTTC	CASSLAGGETQYF
TRBV9	TRBJ2-7	TRBD2	few	TGTGCCAGCAGCGCCGAGGGAGCGGGGGAGCAGTACTTC	CASSAEGAGEQYF
TRBV7-3	TRBJ1-6	NA	NA	TGTGCCAGCAGCCCCGGAGGGAGGGAACACCTCCACTTT	CASSPGGREHLHF
TRBV6-5	TRBJ2-7	NA	NA	TGTGCCAGCAGTCCCCCGGGTAGGGGGAACGAGCAGTACTTC	CASSPPGRGNEQYF
TRBV28	TRBJ2-7	NA	NA	TGTGCCAGCAGTCGAGAAGCGGGACACTACGAGCAGTACTTC	CASSREAGHYEQYF
TRBV7-3	TRBJ2-7	TRBD2	NA	TGTGCCAGCAGCCCGGGGGGGACTAGGCGGGAGCAGTACTTC	CASSPGGTRREQYF
TRBV12-3/TRBV12-4	TRBJ2-1	NA	few	TGTGCCAGCAGACCAGACAGCAATGAGCAGTTCTTC	CASRPDSNEQFF
TRBV7-2	TRBJ2-7	NA	NA	TGTGCCAGCAGCTACGGACTAATCTACGAGCAGTACTTC	CASSYGLIYEQYF
TRBV3-1/TRBV3-2	TRBJ1-4	NA	NA	TGTGCCAGCAGCCAAGATGAAGGGAGAGGGGAAAAACTGTTTTTT	CASSQDEGRGEKLFF
TRBV19	TRBJ1-2	TRBD1	NA	TGTGCCAGTAGTCCGGACAGGGTTGGCGGCTACACCTTC	CASSPDRVGGYTF
TRBV12-3/TRBV12-4	TRBJ2-7	TRBD1	NA	TGTGCCAGCAGTCGTCTAGGGCCGACAGGGAAGTACTTC	CASSRLGPTGKYF
TRBV12-3/TRBV12-4	TRBJ1-2	NA	NA	TGTGCCAGCAGTTTAGAAGGGGCGGGAGGCTACACCTTC	CASSLEGAGGYTF
TRBV3-1/TRBV3-2	TRBJ1-5	NA	NA	TGTGCCAGCAGCCGGACAGCTAGCAATCAGCCCCAGCATTTT	CASSRTASNQPQHF
TRBV7-7	TRBJ1-1	TRBD1	NA	TGTGCTAGCAGCTTAAAACAGGGGGCCTATAAAGCTTTCTTT	CASSLKQGAYKAFF
TRBV12-3/TRBV12-4	TRBJ2-7	NA	NA	TGTGCCAGCAGTTTATTGACCGCGGGCGAGCAGTACTTC	CASSLLTAGEQYF
TRBV28	TRBJ1-2	TRBD1	NA	TGTGCCAGCTGGACAGGGTTATATGGCTACACCTTC	CASWTGLYGYTF
TRBV9	TRBJ1-1	TRBD1	NA	TGTGCCAGCAGCTCACGGGACAGGGTTGTGAACACTGAAGCTTTCTTT	CASSSRDRVVNTEAFF
TRBV12-5	TRBJ1-1	TRBD1	few	TGTGCTAGTGGTTTGCCGAACAGGGGAAACTCTGAAGCTTTCTTT	CASGLPNRGNSEAFF
TRBV29-1	TRBJ1-1	TRBD1	NA	TGCAGCGTTGCGGGACAGGGAGGGAAGAACACTGAAGCTTTCTTT	CSVAGQGGKNTEAFF
TRBV5-4	TRBJ1-2	NA	NA	TGTGCCAGCAGCTTGTACGGAGGGGCCGGGGGCTACACCTTC	CASSLYGGAGGYTF
TRBV18	TRBJ2-2	NA	NA	TGTGCCAGCTCACCCGGACTAGGGGGACTCGGGGAGCTGTTTTTT	CASSPGLGGLGELFF
TRBV5-4	TRBJ1-1	NA	NA	TGTGCCAGCAGCTTTTCCGGGGGGGCCACTGAAGCTTTCTTT	CASSFSGGATEAFF
TRBV9	TRBJ2-3	TRBD2	few	TGTGCCAGCAGCGTATCTAGCGGGGGGACCTCTAGCACAGATACGCAGTATTTT	CASSVSSGGTSSTDTQYF
TRBV7-2	TRBJ1-1	NA	NA	TGTGCCCTTTACTCAGGCACTGAAGCTTTCTTT	CALYSGTEAFF
TRBV7-9	TRBJ1-2	TRBD1	NA	TGTGCCAGCAGCTTATCCTACCATAGGACAGGAAACTATGGCTACACCTTC	CASSLSYHRTGNYGYTF
TRBV9	TRBJ2-7	TRBD1	few	TGTGCCAGCAGCGAGGGGCCGGGACAGGGCTACGAGCAGTACTTC	CASSEGPGQGYEQYF
TRBV2	TRBJ1-2	NA	NA	TGTGCCAGCAGTGAGGGACACCGCTATGGCTACACCTTC	CASSEGHRYGYTF
TRBV24-1	TRBJ2-2	NA	once	TGTGCCACCGAAGGTAGCTCTACCGGGGAGCTGTTTTTT	CATEGSSTGELFF